This T cell receptor beta chain was sequenced in a study of stem cell transplantation in POMP-related autoinflammatory disease listed by TCRdb under 2021. As for the study more broadly: The study hypothesis was that defective thymoproteasomes impair MHC class I-dependent CD8+ T-cell differentiation and positive selection, which skews the TRB repertoire. Before transplant, CD4+ naive T-cell skewing, low CD8+ T-cell proportions, and reduced T-cell cytokine secretion were observed in patients. The effect of POMP deficiency on T-cell receptor beta repertoire diversity and CDR3 characteristics was assessed by high-throughput TRB sequencing.

General study outcomes and caveats: The number of unique TRB V-J gene pairings was restricted in PRAID patients. In PRAID patients, the trend toward lower diversity and increased clonality reached statistical significance only for regulatory T cells. Across all analyzed T-cell subsets, PRAID patients tended toward lower TRB diversity and higher clonality.

There are 17 amino acids in the CDR3, from cysteine to phenylalanine inclusive. Kept here is only the CDR3 DNA, which spans 51 bases and is read in frame from base 1. CDR1 MNHEY and CDR2 SMNVEV were looked up in the germline V gene (reference sequence). V lost 5 bases and J lost 3 bases, and the count of bases not matched to a germline gene is 12. According to the study, the label for this sample's time point signals: before hematopoietic stem cell transplant. PRAID was marked by prominent immunodeficiency together with autoinflammation. Prior to TRB sequencing, T-cell subsets (conventional T cells, CD8+ T cells, regulatory T cells, T follicular helper cells) were sorted. With regard to this clone: Which antigen it targets is not known. Per-base quality was not reported, and no clone a single base away is much larger than it.

The library was obtained by the immunoSEQ multiplex PCR assay. The source study handled its data this way. Repertoire diversity was quantified with Shannon entropy, accounting for clonal size distribution. Clonotype distribution inequality was measured with the Gini-Simpson index (Simpson_1-D). TCRdb holds this immuneACCESS table with in-frame rearrangements only. Some clones are missing; in checked studies, unresolved V genes explain under half, and the rest has no known cause. V and J calls and clone size are those listed in that table; D and trimming were worked out from the DNA. Across this sample there are roughly 32,000 clones, with approximately 86% seen only once. More than 0.55% of the sample lies in the top ten.

This sequence uses TRBV27 and TRBJ2-7; 11 central bases correspond to TRBD2. Here the sequenced sample was CD4+ T cells from PBMCs, taken before stem cell transplantation. This clonotype was sampled from a human donor with POMP-related autoinflammation and immune dysregulation (PRAID). The sequence in DNA is TGTGCCAGCAGTCCCAGTCTTAGCGGGAGGGAAAGCTACGAGCAGTACTTC. The encoded protein is CASSPSLSGRESYEQYF.